The T cell receptor (beta chain) under discussion was sequenced for a study of blood T cell repertoires in COVID-19. On the study more broadly: Some COVID-19 samples were acute and others convalescent; all came from the United States, Italy and Spain. Sample material is recorded as cDNA or gDNA derived from T cells, B-cell-depleted T cells, or PBMCs.

The germline V gene has CDR1 MNHNS and CDR2 SASEGT. The CDR3 has 17 amino acids. V lost 4 bases and J lost 0; bases outside the gene matches: 9. In terms of age and location, participants ranged from about 18 to 90 years and lived in about two dozen US areas. Donors were grouped by their self-reported clinical history. Some clones are missing from TCRdb's copy, which holds only in-frame ones; the method was immunoSEQ multiplex PCR. The table lists more than 200,000 clones, around 86% of them singletons. This receptor was obtained from a young man in a cohort exposed to, infected with or recovered from COVID-19 (not recorded which). The sample was PBMCs or T cells enriched from blood (not recorded which). This chain connects TRBV6-1 to TRBJ1-3; 7 nucleotides agree with TRBD1. DNA for the CDR3: TGTGCCAGCAGTGTATCCGGGACAGCCTTCTCTGGAAACACCATATATTTT. Residues: CASSVSGTAFSGNTIYF.